Shown below are 15 T cell receptor beta chains from a single sample sequenced in a study of blood T cell repertoires in COVID-19. Sequenced by immunoSEQ multiplex PCR; TCRdb stores in-frame clones only, minus some. The profile covers hundreds of thousands of clones, with around 87% appearing a single time and about 1.9% taken by the ten largest. The sequenced sample was PBMCs or T cells enriched from blood (not recorded which). The receptors shown here come from a man aged 40-50 years in a cohort exposed to, infected with or recovered from COVID-19 (not recorded which).

This rearrangement joins TRBV7-8 to TRBJ1-5; no firm D call. This CDR3 comprises 15 residues. V lost 6 bases and J lost 2, with 14 bases in between. CDR1 SGHVS and CDR2 FQNEAQ come from the germline V gene. In DNA form, the CDR3 reads TGTGCCAGCAGATCAACCCGGGGAGGCAATCAGCCCCAGCATTTT. Translation gives CASRSTRGGNQPQHF. Supplemented by reference TRBV7-8 and TRBJ1-5, the full variable domain reads GAGVSQSPRYKVAKRGQDVALRCDPISGHVSLFWYQQALGQGPEFLTYFQNEAQLDKSGLPSDRFFAERPEGSVSTLKIQRTQQEDSAVYLCASRSTRGGNQPQHFGDGTRLSIL.

The V and J genes are TRBV19 and TRBJ2-1, with D maybe TRBD2 (6 bases). The CDR3 is 14 amino acids. Germline V gene sequence: CDR1 LNHDA, CDR2 SQIVND (reference sequence). V shed 10 bases and J shed 5 bases, with 18 bases lying between them. CDR3 bases: TGTGCCACCAAATCTCCGACGGGGGACAATGAGCAGTTCTTC. It specifies CATKSPTGDNEQFF. The full variable domain, in which reference TRBV19 and TRBJ2-1 provide the parts outside the CDR3, is DGGITQSPKYLFRKEGQNVTLSCEQNLNHDAMYWYRQDPGQGLRLIYYSQIVNDFQKGDIAEGYSVSREKKESFPLTVTSAQKNPTAFYLCATKSPTGDNEQFFGPGTRLTVL.

The chain has TRBV10-1 and TRBJ2-1; TRBD1 aligns across 8 bases. The V segment lost 4 bases and the J segment 6 bases; nucleotides outside the gene matches: 11. Per germline, CDR1 WNHNN and CDR2 SYGVQD (reference sequence). The CDR3 spans 16 residues. CDR3 DNA sequence: TGCGCCAGCAGTGTTGAACCCGGGACAGGAGGCAATGAGCAGTTCTTC. Translation: CASSVEPGTGGNEQFF.

The V and J genes are TRBV10-3 and TRBJ1-1; the D gene is possibly TRBD1 (5 bases). This CDR3 has 13 residues. The V end was cut by 11 bases, the J end by 0 bases, with 13 bases between. Germline CDR1 and CDR2: ENHRY and SYGVKD. CDR3 nucleotide sequence: TGTGCCGTCGGGGGGGGTATGAACACTGAAGCTTTCTTT. It codes for CAVGGGMNTEAFF.

The CDR3 sequence is CASSRNRAADQPQHF. The CDR3 DNA reads as TGTGCCAGCTCACGAAACAGGGCCGCAGATCAGCCCCAGCATTTT. The genes are TRBV18 and TRBJ1-5, with a tentative D call TRBD1 (6 bases). Trimming stripped 4 bases from V and 5 bases from J, with 15 bases between. The CDR3 spans 15 residues. Germline CDR1 is KGHSH and CDR2 is LQKENI.

Details on this clone: This sample also contains other DNA sequences that code for the same CDR3. This chain connects TRBV20-1 to TRBJ2-3; no clear D gene. Between the trimmed V and J ends, which lost 5 bases and 0 bases, there was a span of 3 bases. Germline CDR1 DFQATT, CDR2 SNEGSKA (reference sequence). This CDR3 comprises 11 residues. The CDR3 loop reads CSAYSTDTQYF. CDR3 DNA: TGCAGTGCTTATAGCACAGATACGCAGTATTTT.

The J gene is TRBJ2-7, the V gene TRBV30; unclear D gene. V was shortened by 0 bases and J by 2 bases, with 5 bases between the two germline ends. The CDR3 contains 12 residues. Per germline, CDR1 GTSNPN and CDR2 SVGIG (reference sequence). The CDR3 DNA is TGTGCCTGGAGTGTTACGGCCTACGAGCAGTACTTC. It is translated as CAWSVTAYEQYF.

The chain has TRBV10-2 and TRBJ2-7; D gene uncertain. The CDR3 has 13 residues. Per germline, CDR1 WSHSY and CDR2 SAAADI. Trimming took 2 bases from V and 3 from J, leaving 8 bases between them. The CDR3 nucleotides read TGCGCCAGCAGTGAGCTACCAAACTACGAGCAGTACTTC. It is translated as CASSELPNYEQYF.

The V and J genes are TRBV5-5 and TRBJ1-2; 8 nucleotides align to TRBD1. J lost 7 bases, V lost 1 base, and 12 bases had no gene match. The CDR3 contains 16 residues. The V gene's germline CDR1 is SGHKS and CDR2 YYEKEE (reference sequence). CDR3 DNA: TGTGCCAGCAGCTTGAGTGACAGGGGAGCTCTCTTTGGCTACACCTTC. Protein sequence: CASSLSDRGALFGYTF.

The V and J genes are TRBV11-2 and TRBJ2-1; 8 nucleotides match TRBD2. CDR1 is SGHAT and CDR2 is FQNNGV in the germline V gene. Germline trimming cut 1 base from V and 6 bases from J; bases unmatched to any gene: 5. This CDR3 is built from 15 residues. The CDR3 loop is CASSLGSGNFNEQFF. The DNA for the CDR3 is TGTGCCAGCAGCTTAGGTAGCGGGAACTTCAATGAGCAGTTCTTC.

The chain couples TRBV15 to TRBJ2-7; 8 bases are shared with TRBD1. This CDR3 comprises 15 residues. Germline V gives CDR1 LNHNV, CDR2 YYDKDF (reference sequence). Losses at the gene ends were 1 base for V and 3 bases for J; bases not matched to a gene: 5. CDR3 amino acids: CATSRGTGGGYEQYF. CDR3 DNA: TGTGCCACCAGCAGAGGCACAGGGGGTGGCTACGAGCAGTACTTC.

V gene TRBV28 combines with J gene TRBJ1-1; D possibly corresponds to TRBD1 (6 bases). The CDR3 has 16 amino acids. The germline V gene encodes CDR1 MDHEN and CDR2 SYDVKM. Trimming removed 0 bases at V and 5 bases at J, with 16 bases between. The CDR3 DNA reads TGTGCCAGCAGTTTATGGGAGACAGGCAAGAGGACTGAAGCTTTCTTT. Protein sequence: CASSLWETGKRTEAFF.

A single count supports this clone. The chain carries TRBV30 and TRBJ1-6, with D possibly matching TRBD1 (6 bases). From germline, CDR1 is GTSNPN and CDR2 SVGIG (reference sequence). This CDR3 region has 14 residues. V was pared by 3 bases and J by 7 bases, with 13 bases between. CDR3 DNA sequence: TGTGCCTGGAGGGTAGACAGGCGAAATTCACCCCTCCACTTT. Residues: CAWRVDRRNSPLHF.

This clone is a singleton in its sample. This chain uses TRBV28 with TRBJ1-2; no firm D call. Trimming pared 2 bases from V and 7 bases from J, leaving 14 bases between. The CDR3 totals 14 residues. Per the germline V gene, CDR1 is MDHEN and CDR2 is SYDVKM. The CDR3 region is CASSLPPQHGGYTF. CDR3 nucleotide sequence: TGTGCCAGCAGTTTACCCCCACAACATGGTGGCTACACCTTC.

The chain carries TRBV28 and TRBJ1-4; perhaps TRBD1 as D (6 bases). This CDR3 spans 14 amino acids. V was trimmed by 8 bases and J by 9 bases, leaving 19 bases between them. Germline CDR1 MDHEN, CDR2 SYDVKM. The CDR3 region has the DNA TGTGCCAGCGGGCCCTCAGGGGTGGGGCAAAAACTGTTTTTT. This sequence encodes CASGPSGVGQKLFF.